The TCR beta chain described here comes from a study of T-cell reconstitution after alpha-beta-depleted transplantation in children. Study-level results: Expanded clones from the graft, numbering several hundred, reportedly supplied alpha-beta T cells about two months after transplant.

Construction of the TCRbeta library involved unique molecular identifiers. MiXCR, applied by TCRdb to the PCR reads, yields one record per CDR3 protein. The data contain approximately 16,000 distinct CDR3 sequences, 5.1% of them seen just once; the ten biggest clones take up 6.9%. V was cut by 7 bases and J by 4 bases, with 8 bases left in between. CDR3 length: 11 amino acids. Germline CDR1 reads SNHLY; CDR2 reads FYNNEI. About this clonotype: Antigen: not known.

The genes are TRBV2 and TRBJ2-7; D is unclear. This specimen was PBMCs, taken before TCRalphabeta/CD19-depleted stem cell transplant. The clonotype comes from a boy aged 10-17 years with acute lymphoblastic leukemia, due to receive a stem cell transplant. The CDR3 coding sequence is TGTGCCAGCACTTTGGGGTACGAGCAGTACTTC. Protein: CASTLGYEQYF.